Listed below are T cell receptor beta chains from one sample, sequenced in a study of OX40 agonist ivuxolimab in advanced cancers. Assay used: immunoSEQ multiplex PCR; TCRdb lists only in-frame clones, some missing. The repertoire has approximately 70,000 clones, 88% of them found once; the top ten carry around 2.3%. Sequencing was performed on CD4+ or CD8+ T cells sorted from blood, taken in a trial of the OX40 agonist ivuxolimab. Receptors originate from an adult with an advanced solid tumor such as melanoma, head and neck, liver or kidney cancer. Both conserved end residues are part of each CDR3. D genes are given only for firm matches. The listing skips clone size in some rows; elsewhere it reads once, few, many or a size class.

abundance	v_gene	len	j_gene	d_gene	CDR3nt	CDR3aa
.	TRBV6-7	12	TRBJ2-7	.	TGTGCCAGTCAGGGGGGTGTCTACGAGCAGTACTTC	CASQGGVYEQYF
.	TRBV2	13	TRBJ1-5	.	TGTGCCAGCAGTGATCGGGGATTCGGGCCCCAGCATTTT	CASSDRGFGPQHF
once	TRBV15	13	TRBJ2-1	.	TGTGCCACCAGCAGAGAGGTCCGGGATGAGCAGTTCTTC	CATSREVRDEQFF
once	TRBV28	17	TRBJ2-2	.	TGTGCCAGCAGACCTGCGGAGGCGGGATCGAACACCGGGGAGCTGTTTTTT	CASRPAEAGSNTGELFF
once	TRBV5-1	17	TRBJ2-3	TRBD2	TGCGCCAGCAGCTGGCCCGGGACTAGCGGAGGAGGGGATACGCAGTATTTT	CASSWPGTSGGGDTQYF
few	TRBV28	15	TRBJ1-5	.	TGTGCCAGCAGTTTGGTAGAATATAGCAATCAGCCCCAGCATTTT	CASSLVEYSNQPQHF
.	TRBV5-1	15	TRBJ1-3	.	TGCGCCAGCAGCTCAACTCTAGGCTCTGGAAACACCATATATTTT	CASSSTLGSGNTIYF
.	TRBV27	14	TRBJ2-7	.	TGTGCCAGCATGTTTCTGAGGGGCCGGGGCGAGCAGTACTTC	CASMFLRGRGEQYF
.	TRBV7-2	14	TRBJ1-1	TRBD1	TGTGCCAGCAGCTCCGGACAGGGAGACCCTGAAGCTTTCTTT	CASSSGQGDPEAFF
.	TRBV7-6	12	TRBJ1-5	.	TGTGCCAGCAGCTTATTGAGTCAGCCCCAGCATTTT	CASSLLSQPQHF
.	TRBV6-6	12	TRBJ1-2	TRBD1	TGTGCCAGCAGTAACAGGGGGCAGGGCTACACCTTC	CASSNRGQGYTF
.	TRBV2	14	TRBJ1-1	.	TGTGCCAGCACCACCGTCGGAGGGGGAGGAGAAGCTTTCTTT	CASTTVGGGGEAFF
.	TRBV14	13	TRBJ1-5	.	TGTGCCAGCAGCCAGTCAGGGGCCCAGCCCCAGCATTTT	CASSQSGAQPQHF
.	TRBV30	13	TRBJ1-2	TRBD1	TGTGCCTGGACGCCGCGGGCAGGGGGTGGCTACACCTTC	CAWTPRAGGGYTF
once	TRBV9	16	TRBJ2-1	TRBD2	TGTGCCAGCAGCGTAGGAAGCGGGAGGGCCTACAATGAGCAGTTCTTC	CASSVGSGRAYNEQFF
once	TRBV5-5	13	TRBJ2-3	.	TGTGCCAGCAGCTCCCCTGGCACAGATACGCAGTATTTT	CASSSPGTDTQYF
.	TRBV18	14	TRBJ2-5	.	TGTGCCAGCTCACCAACACGGGGAAGTGGGACCCAGTACTTC	CASSPTRGSGTQYF
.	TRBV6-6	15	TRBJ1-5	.	TGTGCCAGCAGTTATTTTTCCTCCGGGAATCAGCCCCAGCATTTT	CASSYFSSGNQPQHF
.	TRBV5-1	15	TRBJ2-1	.	TGCGCCAGCAGCTTGGCAGGGGCGCGAAACAATGAGCAGTTCTTC	CASSLAGARNNEQFF
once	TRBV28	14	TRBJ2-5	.	TGTGCCAGCAGTTTAATGGGGTGGTGGGAGACCCAGTACTTC	CASSLMGWWETQYF
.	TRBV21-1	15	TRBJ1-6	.	TGTGCCAGCAAAGGAGCGGACAGGGGCGATTCACCCCTCCACTTT	CASKGADRGDSPLHF
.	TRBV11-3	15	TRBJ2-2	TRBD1	TGTGCCAGCAGCTTAACTACAGGGGGCACCGGGGAGCTGTTTTTT	CASSLTTGGTGELFF
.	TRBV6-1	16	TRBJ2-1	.	TGTGCCAGCAGTGAATTCGGGCTAGCGCGAGCAAATGAGCAGTTCTTC	CASSEFGLARANEQFF
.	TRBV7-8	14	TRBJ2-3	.	TGTGCCAGCAGCTTAGTTGCAGGGGCAGATACGCAGTATTTT	CASSLVAGADTQYF
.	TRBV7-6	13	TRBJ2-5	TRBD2	TGTGCCAGCAGTGCTACGGGAGGGGAGACCCAGTACTTC	CASSATGGETQYF
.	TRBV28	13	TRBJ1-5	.	TGTGCCAGCAGTCCGCCCGGGGGCGGGCCCCAGCATTTT	CASSPPGGGPQHF
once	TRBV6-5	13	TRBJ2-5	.	TGTGCCAGCAGTTACTCGGGGCCTAGGGAGCAGTACTTC	CASSYSGPREQYF
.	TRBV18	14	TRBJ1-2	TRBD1	TGTGCCAGCTCAAACCGGGACAGGGAGGGAGGCTACACCTTC	CASSNRDREGGYTF
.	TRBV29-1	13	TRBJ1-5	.	TGCAGCGTTGCGGAGGGGACCGGGCAGCCCCAGCATTTT	CSVAEGTGQPQHF
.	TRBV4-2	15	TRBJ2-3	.	TGTGCCAGCAGCCAAGGGGGAAGCCGGGTGGATACGCAGTATTTT	CASSQGGSRVDTQYF
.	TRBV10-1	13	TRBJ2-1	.	TGCGCCAGCAGTGAGGGGATTGACAATGAGCAGTTCTTC	CASSEGIDNEQFF
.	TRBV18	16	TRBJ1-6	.	TGTGCCAGCTCACCGCTAACCGGGACTTTGAATTCACCCCTCCACTTT	CASSPLTGTLNSPLHF
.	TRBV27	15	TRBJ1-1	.	TGTGCCAGCAGTTTATCTCCGGGGGCGAGCACTGAAGCTTTCTTT	CASSLSPGASTEAFF
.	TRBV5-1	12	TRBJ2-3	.	TGCGCCAGCACCGACCCAGGAGATACGCAGTATTTT	CASTDPGDTQYF
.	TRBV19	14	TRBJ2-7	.	TGTGCCAGTAGTACGATCAGGGGCCCCTACGAGCAGTACTTC	CASSTIRGPYEQYF
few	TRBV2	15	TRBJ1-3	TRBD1	TGTGCCAGCAGTACGGGACAGGCCTCTGGAAACACCATATATTTT	CASSTGQASGNTIYF
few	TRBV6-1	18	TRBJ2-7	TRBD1	TGTGCCAGCAGTGAATTTGTGACAGGGGGCGCCAAGCGATACGAGCAGTACTTC	CASSEFVTGGAKRYEQYF
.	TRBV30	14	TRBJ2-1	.	TGTGCCTGGAGTACGGAAAGGGCCTACAATGAGCAGTTCTTC	CAWSTERAYNEQFF
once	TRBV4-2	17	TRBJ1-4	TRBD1	TGTGCCAGCAGCCAAGTTTTGACAGGGGTCGTTAATGAAAAACTGTTTTTT	CASSQVLTGVVNEKLFF
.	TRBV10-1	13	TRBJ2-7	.	TGCGCCAGCAGTGATAGCCTGGGAGACGAGCAGTACTTC	CASSDSLGDEQYF
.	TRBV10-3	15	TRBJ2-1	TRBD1	TGTGCCATCAGCCCCGGGACAGGGACGAGAGGTGAGCAGTTCTTC	CAISPGTGTRGEQFF
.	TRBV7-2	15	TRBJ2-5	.	TGTGCCAGCAGCCGGGTAGCCGGGGGAGAAGAGACCCAGTACTTC	CASSRVAGGEETQYF
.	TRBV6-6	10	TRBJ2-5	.	TGTGCCAGCAGGTTGGAGACCCAGTACTTC	CASRLETQYF
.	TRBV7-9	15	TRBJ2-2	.	TGTGCCAGCAGCTTGGGACTGGTCAACACCGGGGAGCTGTTTTTT	CASSLGLVNTGELFF
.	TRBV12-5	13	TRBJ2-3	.	TGTGCTAGTGTCCCGACCCGGGGGGATACGCAGTATTTT	CASVPTRGDTQYF
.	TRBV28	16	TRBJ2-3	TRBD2	TGTGCCAGCACCGTGGCCGGGAGGGCCAACACAGATACGCAGTATTTT	CASTVAGRANTDTQYF
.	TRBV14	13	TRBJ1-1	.	TGTGCCAGCAGCTTCCTGGGAGGGAGTGAAGCTTTCTTT	CASSFLGGSEAFF
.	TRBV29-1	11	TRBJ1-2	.	TGCAGCGTTGAACCTAACTATGGCTACACCTTC	CSVEPNYGYTF
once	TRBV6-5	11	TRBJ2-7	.	TGTGCCAGCAGTTCGGGTGCCGAGCAGTACTTC	CASSSGAEQYF
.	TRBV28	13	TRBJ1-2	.	TGTGCCAGCAGTTTCCAGGGCCTAGGTGGCTACACCTTC	CASSFQGLGGYTF
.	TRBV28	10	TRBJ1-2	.	TGTGCCACCCTTCGCTATGGCTACACCTTC	CATLRYGYTF
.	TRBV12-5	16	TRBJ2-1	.	TGTGCTAGTGGTTTGGGTGCAGGGAGCTCCTACAATGAGCAGTTCTTC	CASGLGAGSSYNEQFF
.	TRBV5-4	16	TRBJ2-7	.	TGTGCCAGCAGCTTGGCACCCGGACTAGGGGGCCTCGAGCAGTACTTC	CASSLAPGLGGLEQYF
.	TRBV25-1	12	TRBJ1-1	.	TGTGCCAGCACCAGTCAGGGACGGAAGGCTTTCTTT	CASTSQGRKAFF
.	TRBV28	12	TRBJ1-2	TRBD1	TGTGCCAGTTTGGGACAGGGAGAGGGCTACACCTTC	CASLGQGEGYTF
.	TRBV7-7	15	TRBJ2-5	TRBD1	TGTGCTAGCAGCTTAGCGACAGGGGACCAAGAGACCCAGTACTTC	CASSLATGDQETQYF